This TCR beta chain was identified during a study of OX40 agonist ivuxolimab in advanced cancers. Germline V gene lookup returns CDR1 SGHDT and CDR2 YYEEEE. V was clipped by 1 base and J by 3 bases; unmatched bases: 4. The CDR3 is made up of 16 amino acids. Using immunoSEQ multiplex PCR, the repertoire was profiled, and TCRdb retains in-frame clones only, with some absent. The sample lists more than 45,000 clones; around 77% were seen once. The chain couples TRBV5-6 to TRBJ2-1, with 10 bases aligning to TRBD2. The source is an adult with an advanced solid tumor such as melanoma, head and neck, liver or kidney cancer. Here the sequenced sample was CD4+ or CD8+ T cells sorted from blood, taken in a trial of the OX40 agonist ivuxolimab. DNA for the CDR3: TGTGCCAGCAGCTTGTGGGCTAGCGGGAGCTACAATGAGCAGTTCTTC. It codes for CASSLWASGSYNEQFF.